What follows are 29 T cell receptor beta chains derived from one specimen sequenced in a study of blood T cell repertoires in COVID-19. Only in-frame clones appear in the TCRdb table, and some are missing; sequencing was by immunoSEQ multiplex PCR. Among 270,000 or so clones, 85% to 90% were seen once, and the ten largest hold approximately 4.6%. Material for sequencing was peripheral blood. These receptors all stem from a woman aged 40 to 50 who had recovered from COVID-19.

The chain links TRBV11-3 to TRBJ2-1, with a weak D call TRBD2 (6 bases). The CDR3 length is 16 residues. In germline, CDR1 is SGHNT, CDR2 YENEEA. Trimming pared 5 bases from V and 2 bases from J, leaving 16 bases between. CDR3 region: CASSPSAGLTYNEQFF. CDR3 nucleotides: TGTGCCAGCAGCCCGTCTGCGGGGTTAACCTACAATGAGCAGTTCTTC.

About this clone: Distinct nucleotide sequences in the sample also encode this CDR3. This chain links TRBV28 with TRBJ2-7; 8 nucleotides line up with TRBD1. After removal of 6 bases from V and 1 base from J, the junction contained 2 bases not matched to a gene. Per the germline V gene, CDR1 is MDHEN and CDR2 is SYDVKM. The CDR3 extends over 13 amino acids. CDR3 sequence: CASSRQGSYEQYF. In DNA form, the CDR3 reads TGTGCCAGCAGCCGACAGGGGTCCTACGAGCAGTACTTC.

The chain couples TRBV5-1 to TRBJ1-6; TRBD1 aligns across 8 bases. This CDR3 has 14 amino acids. The V and J ends lost 0 bases and 7 bases, in that order; junction bases with no gene match: 0. CDR1 is SGHRS and CDR2 is YFSETQ in the germline V gene. Here the CDR3 reads CASSLGQGNSPLHF. The CDR3 nucleotides are TGCGCCAGCAGCTTGGGACAGGGGAATTCACCCCTCCACTTT.

This clone was seen just once. The chain carries TRBV6-5 and TRBJ1-6; TRBD1 matches 9 bases. Trimming cost V 5 bases and J 6 bases; bases outside gene matches: 5. Per the germline V gene, CDR1 is MNHEY and CDR2 is SVGAGI. The CDR3 runs to 15 residues. The CDR3 here is CASSRRTGVNSPLHF. CDR3 coding DNA: TGTGCCAGCAGTCGGAGGACAGGGGTTAATTCACCCCTCCACTTT.

This chain uses TRBV19 with TRBJ1-2, with TRBD1 matching over 8 bases. V lost 6 bases, J lost 4 bases, and 7 bases stayed unmatched. The germline gives CDR1 LNHDA, CDR2 SQIVND (reference sequence). This CDR3 has 14 residues. For the CDR3, the DNA is TGTGCCAGTAGAGAAAGGACAGGGCCCTATGGCTACACCTTC. Protein: CASRERTGPYGYTF.

The chain joins TRBV6-5 to TRBJ2-5, with a tentative D call TRBD2 (6 bases). CDR3 length: 14 amino acids. V gave up 10 bases and J gave up 1 base, with 16 bases separating them. The germline V gene encodes CDR1 MNHEY and CDR2 SVGAGI. In DNA form, the CDR3 reads TGTGCCACCCCCCCGGACTACTCCCAAGAGACCCAGTACTTC. This gives the protein CATPPDYSQETQYF.

The V call is TRBV6-5, the J call TRBJ1-6; D remains unclear. The length of the CDR3 is 14 residues. CDR1 is MNHEY, CDR2 SVGAGI, per germline. V was pared by 7 bases and J by 8 bases, with 15 bases between. CDR3: CASNALPRDSPLHF. DNA for the CDR3: TGTGCCAGCAACGCCCTCCCCCGGGATTCACCCCTCCACTTT.

This chain connects TRBV3-1 (or the pseudogene TRBV3-2) to TRBJ1-2, with 7 nucleotides matching TRBD1. This CDR3 comprises 15 residues. The germline CDR1 and CDR2 sequences are LGHDT and YNNKEL (reference sequence). With V trimmed by 0 bases and J by 3 bases, 4 bases remained unmatched. The CDR3 protein is CASSQETRGHYGYTF. The CDR3 region has the DNA TGTGCCAGCAGCCAAGAGACTAGGGGGCACTATGGCTACACCTTC.

The chain joins TRBV24-1 to TRBJ2-3; D may be TRBD2 (5 bases). This CDR3 is 15 amino acids long. Deletions cut 5 bases from V and 5 bases from J, with 16 bases between. Germline-derived CDR1 and CDR2 are KGHDR and SFDVKD. The chain's CDR3 is CATSGLAGEEDTQYF. CDR3 in DNA: TGTGCCACCAGTGGTCTAGCCGGAGAGGAAGATACGCAGTATTTT.

This chain connects TRBV28 to TRBJ1-3, with D uncertain. The CDR3 length is 15 residues. Deletions cut 8 bases from V and 2 bases from J, with 16 bases between. CDR1 MDHEN and CDR2 SYDVKM come from the germline V gene. CDR3 region: CASVTSLPTGNTIYF. CDR3 bases: TGTGCCAGCGTGACTTCTTTACCCACTGGAAACACCATATATTTT.

This sequence joins TRBV18 and TRBJ1-6, with a tentative D call TRBD1 (5 bases). The germline V gene encodes CDR1 KGHSH and CDR2 LQKENI. The CDR3 runs 16 residues. The V end lost 2 bases, the J end lost 9 bases, and 17 bases lay between the germline ends. The CDR3 DNA is TGTGCCAGCTCACCAGCCGGGGGTAGTACCGCTTCACCCCTCCACTTT. This sequence encodes CASSPAGGSTASPLHF.

This chain connects TRBV10-3 to TRBJ2-7, with 7 bases identical to TRBD1. Germline V gene lookup returns CDR1 ENHRY and CDR2 SYGVKD. CDR3 size: 14 residues. Trimming cost V 11 bases and J 1 base; bases outside gene matches: 11. The DNA for the CDR3 is TGTGCCTCCACCCAGGGGGAAAATTCCTACGAGCAGTACTTC. It yields the protein CASTQGENSYEQYF.

The DNA for the CDR3 is TGTGCCAGCAGTTCACCCGCAGATCGTGGCTACACCTTC. Translation gives CASSSPADRGYTF. The chain employs TRBV28 and TRBJ1-2; D is unresolved. This CDR3 spans 13 amino acids. V was clipped by 4 bases and J by 7 bases, with 13 bases between them. Germline values: CDR1 MDHEN, CDR2 SYDVKM.

CDR3 nucleotide sequence: TGCAGCGTTGAAAGAGGGATGGGGACAGATACGCAGTATTTT. Amino acid sequence: CSVERGMGTDTQYF. The chain carries TRBV29-1 and TRBJ2-3; D may be TRBD2 (5 bases). Germline CDR1 SQVTM, CDR2 ANQGSEA. This CDR3 is built from 14 residues. Trimming removed 2 bases at V and 3 bases at J, with 12 bases between.

The gene calls are TRBV7-2 and TRBJ2-1; D remains ambiguous. Trimming stripped 5 bases from V and 7 bases from J, with 12 bases between. Germline V gene sequence: CDR1 SGHTA, CDR2 FQGNSA. The CDR3 covers 13 residues. Here the CDR3 DNA reads TGTGCCAGCAGCCGTTACTCGGTAAATGAGCAGTTCTTC. Encoded protein: CASSRYSVNEQFF.

This clone was observed once. The V call is TRBV28, the J call TRBJ2-7, with 10 bases identical to TRBD1. The CDR3 runs 13 residues. Trimming at V came to 4 bases and at J to 5 bases, leaving 2 bases not matched to a gene. Germline assignment: CDR1 MDHEN and CDR2 SYDVKM. The CDR3 DNA follows: TGTGCCAGCAGTTGGACAGGGGGTCACGAGCAGTACGTC. It specifies CASSWTGGHEQYV.

This chain joins TRBV4-1 and TRBJ2-6; no reliable D call. Trimming took 0 bases from V and 0 from J, leaving 6 bases between them. Germline V gene sequence: CDR1 MGHRA, CDR2 YSYEKL. The CDR3 contains 16 residues. CDR3 loop: CASSQEKASGANVLTF. The CDR3 nucleotides are TGCGCCAGCAGCCAAGAAAAAGCCTCTGGGGCCAACGTCCTGACTTTC.

The rearrangement uses TRBV15 and TRBJ2-3; 9 bases line up with TRBD2. The CDR3 has 15 residues. Looked up from germline, CDR1 is LNHNV and CDR2 is YYDKDF (reference sequence). J lost 3 bases, V lost 4 bases, and 5 bases had no gene match. The CDR3 coding sequence is TGTGCCACCAGCAATATTAGCGGGAGAACAGATACGCAGTATTTT. Translating it yields CATSNISGRTDTQYF.

J is TRBJ1-1 and V is TRBV6-5; tentative D call: TRBD1 (5 bases). Germline-derived CDR1 and CDR2 are MNHEY and SVGAGI. Trimming removed 6 bases at V and 0 bases at J, with 14 bases between. There are 15 residues in the CDR3. For the CDR3, the DNA is TGTGCCAGCAGCTACGGCGGGGGATTGAACACTGAAGCTTTCTTT. Translated, it gives CASSYGGGLNTEAFF.

This clone came up once. The chain couples TRBV10-3 to TRBJ2-3; 8 nucleotides line up with TRBD2. The CDR3 is made up of 16 amino acids. CDR1 ENHRY and CDR2 SYGVKD come from the germline V gene. V dropped 0 bases and J dropped 3; count of bases not matched to a gene: 5. The CDR3 sequence: CAISESTGGITDTQYF. The CDR3 nucleotides read TGTGCCATCAGTGAGTCGACGGGAGGGATAACAGATACGCAGTATTTT.

This clone has just one count. The V gene is TRBV4-3, the J gene TRBJ2-3; 9 bases line up with TRBD2. Germline lookup yields CDR1 LGHNA and CDR2 YSLEER. The V gene end was trimmed by 2 bases and the J gene end by 1 base; junction bases not matched to a gene: 10. The CDR3 is 18 residues long. CDR3 DNA sequence: TGCGCCAGCAGCCAAACGTATAGCGGGAGTTTTGGCACAGATACGCAGTATTTT. This gives the protein CASSQTYSGSFGTDTQYF.

The rearrangement joins TRBV5-1 to TRBJ2-5; possibly TRBD1 for D (6 bases). Between the trimmed V and J ends, which lost 2 bases and 2 bases, there was a span of 13 bases. This CDR3 spans 15 amino acids. Per the germline V gene, CDR1 is SGHRS and CDR2 is YFSETQ. In DNA, the CDR3 is TGCGCCAGCAGCTTAAGCACAGGGCCTCAAGAGACCCAGTACTTC. This translates into CASSLSTGPQETQYF. Looking up the rest from reference TRBV5-1 and TRBJ2-5 gives the full variable domain: KAGVTQTPRYLIKTRGQQVTLSCSPISGHRSVSWYQQTPGQGLQFLFEYFSETQRNKGNFPGRFSGRQFSNSRSEMNVSTLELGDSALYLCASSLSTGPQETQYFGPGTRLLVL.

CDR3 region: CSATGYTEAFF. The CDR3 region has the DNA TGCAGTGCTACCGGTTACACTGAAGCTTTCTTT. J is TRBJ1-1 and V is TRBV20-1; D gene ambiguous. Trimming removed 4 bases from V and 3 bases from J, with 6 bases in between. Per germline, CDR1 DFQATT and CDR2 SNEGSKA (reference sequence). The length of the CDR3 is 11 residues.

The chain combines TRBV2 with TRBJ1-1, with 10 bases fitting TRBD1. Germline values: CDR1 SNHLY, CDR2 FYNNEI. V was clipped by 7 bases and J by 3 bases; unmatched bases: 2. The CDR3 totals 13 residues. The CDR3 nucleotides are TGTGCCAGCACCGGACAGGGGGACACTGAAGCTTTCTTT. Protein product: CASTGQGDTEAFF.

This chain joins TRBV19 and TRBJ1-1; TRBD1 matches at 7 bases. Germline V gene data show CDR1 as LNHDA and CDR2 as SQIVND (reference sequence). The CDR3 loop spans 15 amino acids. V lost 7 bases, J lost 3 bases, and 11 bases stayed unmatched. This chain's CDR3 is CASIRPTGRHTEAFF. The CDR3 DNA sequence: TGTGCCAGTATCCGCCCGACAGGGAGGCACACTGAAGCTTTCTTT.

The chain has TRBV7-2 and TRBJ2-5; the match to TRBD2 covers 8 bases. The V segment lost 3 bases and the J segment 5 bases; nucleotides outside the gene matches: 8. Germline CDR1 is SGHTA and CDR2 is FQGNSA. This CDR3 region has 15 residues. The CDR3, as DNA: TGTGCCAGCAGCTTCCAAGCGGGAGTCCGGGAGACCCAGTACTTC. It encodes CASSFQAGVRETQYF.

This rearrangement joins TRBV2 to TRBJ1-3; D call uncertain. The CDR3 runs 12 residues. Germline-derived CDR1 and CDR2 are SNHLY and FYNNEI. Trimming removed 7 bases from V and 11 bases from J, with 15 bases in between. The DNA for the CDR3 is TGTGCCAGCACCCAACCGGTTGGTGCCATATATTTT. Translation: CASTQPVGAIYF. Using reference TRBV2 and TRBJ1-3 for the parts outside the CDR3, the full variable domain is EPEVTQTPSHQVTQMGQEVILRCVPISNHLYFYWYRQILGQKVEFLVSFYNNEISEKSEIFDDQFSVERPDGSNFTLKIRSTKLEDSAMYFCASTQPVGAIYFGEGSWLTVV.

The chain employs TRBV13 and TRBJ1-4; no definite D call. The V end was cut by 2 bases, the J end by 7 bases, with 14 bases between. Germline-derived CDR1 and CDR2 are PRHDT and FYEKMQ (reference sequence). The CDR3 spans 15 residues. CDR3 in DNA: TGTGCCAGCAGCTTAATGTTGGAGGCGAGTGAAAAACTGTTTTTT. Translating it yields CASSLMLEASEKLFF. The entire variable domain, with the rest obtained from reference TRBV13 and TRBJ1-4, is as follows: AAGVIQSPRHLIKEKRETATLKCYPIPRHDTVYWYQQGPGQDPQFLISFYEKMQSDKGSIPDRFSAQQFSDYHSELNMSSLELGDSALYFCASSLMLEASEKLFFGSGTQLSVL.

This clone showed up just once. The genes are TRBV19 and TRBJ2-3; 8 nucleotides match TRBD2. With 2 bases clipped from V and 1 base from J, the junction kept 5 bases outside the gene matches. Germline CDR1 is LNHDA and CDR2 is SQIVND (reference sequence). This CDR3 spans 16 amino acids. This CDR3 reads CASSILRTSRTDTQYF. CDR3 in DNA: TGTGCCAGTAGTATACTCCGGACTAGCCGCACAGATACGCAGTATTTT.